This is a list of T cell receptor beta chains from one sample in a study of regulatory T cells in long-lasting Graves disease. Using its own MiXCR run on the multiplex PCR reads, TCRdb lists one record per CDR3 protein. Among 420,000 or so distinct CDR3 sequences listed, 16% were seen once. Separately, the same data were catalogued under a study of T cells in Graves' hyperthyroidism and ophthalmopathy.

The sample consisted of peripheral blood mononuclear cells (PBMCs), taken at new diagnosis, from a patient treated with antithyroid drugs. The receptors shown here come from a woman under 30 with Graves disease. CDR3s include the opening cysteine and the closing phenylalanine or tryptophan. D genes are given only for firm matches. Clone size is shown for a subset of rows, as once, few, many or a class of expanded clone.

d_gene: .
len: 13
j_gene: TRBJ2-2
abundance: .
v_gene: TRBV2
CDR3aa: CASSLRSEGELFF
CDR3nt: TGTGCCAGCAGTCTGAGATCTGAGGGGGAGCTGTTTTTT

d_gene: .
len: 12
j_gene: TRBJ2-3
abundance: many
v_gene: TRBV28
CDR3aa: CASRKQGASWGF
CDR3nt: TGTGCCAGCAGGAAACAGGGTGCTTCATGGGGTTTT

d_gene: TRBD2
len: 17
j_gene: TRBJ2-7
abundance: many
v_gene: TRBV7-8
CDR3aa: CASSLGAVAGGQSEQYF
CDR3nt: TGTGCCAGCAGCTTAGGGGCGGTAGCGGGAGGGCAAAGCGAGCAGTACTTC

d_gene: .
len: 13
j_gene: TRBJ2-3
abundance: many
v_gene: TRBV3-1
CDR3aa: CASRQWSEDTQYF
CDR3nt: TGTGCCAGCCGACAGTGGTCCGAGGATACGCAGTATTTT

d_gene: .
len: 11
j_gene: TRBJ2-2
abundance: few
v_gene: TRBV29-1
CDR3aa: CSVVYAGELFF
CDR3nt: TGCAGCGTTGTATACGCCGGGGAGCTGTTTTTT

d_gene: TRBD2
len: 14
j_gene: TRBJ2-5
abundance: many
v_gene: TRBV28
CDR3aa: CASSFRSGGETQYF
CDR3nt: TGTGCCAGCAGTTTTCGTAGCGGGGGGGAGACCCAGTACTTC

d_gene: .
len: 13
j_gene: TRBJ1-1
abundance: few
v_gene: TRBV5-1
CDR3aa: CASSLAVYTEAFF
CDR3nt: TGCGCCAGCAGCTTGGCCGTTTACACTGAAGCTTTCTTT

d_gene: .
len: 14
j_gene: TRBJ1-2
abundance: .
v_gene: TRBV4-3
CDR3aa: CASSQGSPRAGYTF
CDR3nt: TGCGCCAGCAGCCAAGGGAGCCCCCGGGCCGGCTACACCTTC

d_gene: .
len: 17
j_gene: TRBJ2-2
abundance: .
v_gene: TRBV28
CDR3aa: CASQSLDGGEYLGELFF
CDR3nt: TGTGCCAGCCAATCCCTCGACGGGGGAGAGTATCTCGGGGAGCTGTTTTTT

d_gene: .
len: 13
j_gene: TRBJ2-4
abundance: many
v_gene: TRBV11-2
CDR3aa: CASSPGDHNIQYF
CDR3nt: TGTGCCAGCAGCCCCGGAGATCATAACATTCAGTACTTC

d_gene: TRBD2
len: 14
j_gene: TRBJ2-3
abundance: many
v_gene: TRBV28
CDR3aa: CASRVAGATDTQYF
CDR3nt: TGTGCCAGCAGAGTAGCGGGAGCAACAGATACGCAGTATTTT

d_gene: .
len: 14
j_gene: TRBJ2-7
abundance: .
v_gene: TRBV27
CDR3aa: CASSFSPGPYEQYF
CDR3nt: TGTGCCAGCAGTTTCTCCCCGGGGCCCTACGAGCAGTACTTC

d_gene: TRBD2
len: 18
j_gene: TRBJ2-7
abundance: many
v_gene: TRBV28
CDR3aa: CASSAGTSGRFPLGEQYF
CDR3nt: TGTGCCAGCAGTGCCGGGACTAGCGGGAGGTTCCCCTTGGGGGAGCAGTACTTC

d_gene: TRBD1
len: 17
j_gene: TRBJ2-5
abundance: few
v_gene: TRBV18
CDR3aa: CASSQDIGRTGVETQYF
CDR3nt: TGTGCCAGCTCACAAGACATCGGAAGGACAGGGGTAGAGACCCAGTACTTC

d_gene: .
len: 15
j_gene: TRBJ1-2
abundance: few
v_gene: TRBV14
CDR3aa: CASSLTGTDTYGYTF
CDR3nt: TGTGCCAGCAGCCTAACTGGGACGGATACCTATGGCTACACCTTC

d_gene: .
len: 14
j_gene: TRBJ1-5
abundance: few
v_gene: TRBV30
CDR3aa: CAWSGGYGNQPQHF
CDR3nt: TGTGCCTGGAGTGGAGGGTACGGCAATCAGCCCCAGCATTTT

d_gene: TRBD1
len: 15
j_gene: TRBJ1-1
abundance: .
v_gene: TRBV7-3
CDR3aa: CASSPTGQENTEAFF
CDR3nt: TGTGCCAGCAGCCCGACAGGACAGGAGAACACTGAAGCTTTCTTT